The clone carrying this TCR beta chain was seen a handful of times. The antigen is not known. The data were obtained in a study of T cells in localized non-small cell lung cancer. Notes on the study in general: With higher T cell density in blood came longer overall survival. Measurement of T cell clonality placed uninvolved adjacent lung highest, above the level in tumor. Heterogeneity remains possible because sequencing was limited to only one tumor region. Adjacent lung exhibited a median of 57 among the 100 most abundant tumor clones.

The germline CDR1 and CDR2 sequences are LGHNA and YSLEER. Trimming cost V 1 base and J 0 bases; bases outside gene matches: 2. The CDR3 length is 16 residues. Method: immunoSEQ multiplex PCR; TCRdb's copy keeps in-frame clones and lacks some. This table has about 83,000 clones, around 81% appearing once. The clonotype comes from a female donor over 55 with stage I lung adenocarcinoma. The material was peripheral blood, obtained before any cancer treatment. This chain uses TRBV4-3 with TRBJ1-3; 8 bases fit TRBD1. In DNA, the CDR3 is TGCGCCAGCAGCCAAGGGACAGGGACCTCTGGAAACACCATATATTTT. This codes for CASSQGTGTSGNTIYF.